Below are 13 T cell receptor beta chains sequenced from a single sample in a study of T cell responses to AZD1222 COVID-19 vaccine. The data were produced by immunoSEQ multiplex PCR, yet TCRdb's version contains in-frame clones alone and is incomplete. The sample includes about 200,000 clones, 90% to 95% seen only once; the top ten take under 4%. The starting material was peripheral blood, obtained 28 days after the second AZD1222 dose. Receptors originate from an adult who received the AZD1222 COVID-19 vaccine.

V gene TRBV6-5 combines with J gene TRBJ2-7; a possible D gene is TRBD1 (6 bases). CDR3 length: 15 residues. V dropped 0 bases and J dropped 11 bases, with 20 bases sitting between them. Germline CDR1 is MNHEY and CDR2 is SVGAGI. The CDR3 DNA is TGTGCCAGCAGTTACTCCGGGACACAACCCACGAGCAAGTACTTC. Protein product: CASSYSGTQPTSKYF.

The chain links TRBV11-2 to TRBJ2-6; D call uncertain. Trimming left V 1 base short and J 3 bases short, with 10 bases between. The CDR3 is 16 residues long. The V gene's germline CDR1 is SGHAT and CDR2 FQNNGV. The CDR3 DNA sequence: TGTGCCAGCAGCTTAGTCAGAGAGGATGGGGCCAACGTCCTGACTTTC. Encoded protein: CASSLVREDGANVLTF.

V gene TRBV30 combines with J gene TRBJ1-6; D gene ambiguous. The CDR3 runs 15 residues. Trimming cost V 0 bases and J 10 bases, with 16 bases left between them. The germline gives CDR1 GTSNPN, CDR2 SVGIG (reference sequence). CDR3 amino acids: CAWSVLDLMGSPLHF. The CDR3 nucleotides read TGTGCCTGGAGTGTCCTCGACCTAATGGGGTCACCCCTCCACTTT.

The V call is TRBV24-1, the J call TRBJ2-1; 8 bases map to TRBD2. Germline-derived CDR1 and CDR2 are KGHDR and SFDVKD. CDR3 length: 13 amino acids. Losses at the gene ends were 10 bases for V and 1 base for J; bases not matched to a gene: 2. DNA of the CDR3: TGTGCCACGCAGCGGGAGTCCTACAATGAGCAGTTCTTC. Encoded protein: CATQRESYNEQFF.

This chain links TRBV29-1 with TRBJ2-7, with TRBD1 identical over 8 bases. With 2 bases clipped from V and 4 bases from J, the junction kept 10 bases outside the gene matches. The CDR3 runs to 15 residues. CDR1 SQVTM and CDR2 ANQGSEA come from the germline V gene. CDR3 sequence: CSVESRAGGEYEQYF. The CDR3 nucleotides are TGCAGCGTTGAATCACGGGCAGGGGGCGAGTACGAGCAGTACTTC.

The chain uses TRBV3-1 (or the pseudogene TRBV3-2) and TRBJ1-2; TRBD1 matches 7 bases. The CDR3 runs 15 residues. Germline CDR1 is LGHDT and CDR2 is YNNKEL (reference sequence). J gave up 5 bases and V 2 bases, and 8 bases lay outside the gene matches. The CDR3: CASSQRTGRPYGYTF. As DNA, the CDR3 is TGTGCCAGCAGCCAACGGACAGGCCGCCCTTATGGCTACACCTTC.

The chain employs TRBV28 and TRBJ1-2; D call uncertain. With 3 bases removed from V and 4 bases from J, the gap between germline ends came to 6 bases. The CDR3 is 12 residues long. Looked up from germline, CDR1 is MDHEN and CDR2 is SYDVKM. CDR3 nucleotide sequence: TGTGCCAGCAGTTTGGCAATCTATGGCTACACCTTC. Translation gives CASSLAIYGYTF.

The V and J genes are TRBV28 and TRBJ1-1, with TRBD1 matching 7 bases. CDR3 length: 12 amino acids. The V gene's germline CDR1 is MDHEN and CDR2 SYDVKM. The V gene end was trimmed by 7 bases and the J gene end by 4 bases; junction bases not matched to a gene: 3. The CDR3: CASKGGLTEAFF. The DNA of the CDR3 is TGTGCCAGCAAAGGGGGCCTCACTGAAGCTTTCTTT.

This chain connects TRBV19 to TRBJ1-3; D is unresolved. This CDR3 comprises 17 residues. In germline, CDR1 is LNHDA, CDR2 SQIVND (reference sequence). V dropped 4 bases and J dropped 4 bases, with 20 bases sitting between them. The CDR3 DNA reads TGTGCCAGTAGTAATATTAAAGCGGGCCGAGCAGGAAACACCATATATTTT. Encoded protein: CASSNIKAGRAGNTIYF.

This chain joins TRBV6-2 or TRBV6-3 and TRBJ1-3; no definite D call. Trimming left V 4 bases short and J 4 bases short, with 2 bases between. The germline V gene has CDR1 MNHEY and CDR2 SVGEGT. CDR3 length: 11 amino acids. CDR3 sequence: CASSLGNTIYF. The CDR3 bases are TGTGCCAGCAGTTTGGGAAACACCATATATTTT.

V is TRBV2 and J is TRBJ1-4; a possible D gene is TRBD1 (5 bases). CDR3 length: 14 amino acids. Trimming cost V 7 bases and J 7 bases, with 16 bases left between them. Germline-derived CDR1 and CDR2 are SNHLY and FYNNEI. CDR3 region: CASTPRGAGEKLFF. DNA of the CDR3: TGTGCCAGCACCCCACGCGGGGCAGGTGAAAAACTGTTTTTT.

In its sample, this clone was seen once. The CDR3 protein is CASSPHPARTDTQYF. CDR3 sequence (DNA): TGTGCCAGCAGTCCCCATCCCGCGCGGACAGATACGCAGTATTTT. The J gene is TRBJ2-3, the V gene TRBV27; no clear D. Deletions cut 5 bases from V and 3 bases from J, with 15 bases between. Looked up from germline, CDR1 is MNHEY and CDR2 is SMNVEV (reference sequence). The CDR3 spans 15 residues.

J is TRBJ2-2 and V is TRBV19; maybe TRBD1 (5 bases). The length of the CDR3 is 17 residues. Germline CDR1 and CDR2: LNHDA and SQIVND (reference sequence). Trimming took off 4 bases at V and 3 bases at J, with 18 bases between the two ends. The CDR3 loop reads CASSTLTPDIHTGELFF. The CDR3 DNA sequence: TGTGCCAGTAGTACTCTTACCCCGGACATCCACACCGGGGAGCTGTTTTTT.